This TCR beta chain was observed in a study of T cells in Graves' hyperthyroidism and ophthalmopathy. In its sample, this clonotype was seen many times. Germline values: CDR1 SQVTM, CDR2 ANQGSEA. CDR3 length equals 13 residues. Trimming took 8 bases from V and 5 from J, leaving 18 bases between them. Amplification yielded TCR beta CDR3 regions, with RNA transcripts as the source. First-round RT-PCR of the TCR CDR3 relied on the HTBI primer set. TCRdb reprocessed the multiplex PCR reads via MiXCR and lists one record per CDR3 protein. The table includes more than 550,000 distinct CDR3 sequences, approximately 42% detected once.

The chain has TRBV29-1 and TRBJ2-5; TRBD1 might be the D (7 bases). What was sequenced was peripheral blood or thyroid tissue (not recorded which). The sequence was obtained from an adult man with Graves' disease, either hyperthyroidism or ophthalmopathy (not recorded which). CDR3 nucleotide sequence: TGCAGCCTCGTGGAGGGGGCTCTGGAGACCCAGTACTTC. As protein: CSLVEGALETQYF.